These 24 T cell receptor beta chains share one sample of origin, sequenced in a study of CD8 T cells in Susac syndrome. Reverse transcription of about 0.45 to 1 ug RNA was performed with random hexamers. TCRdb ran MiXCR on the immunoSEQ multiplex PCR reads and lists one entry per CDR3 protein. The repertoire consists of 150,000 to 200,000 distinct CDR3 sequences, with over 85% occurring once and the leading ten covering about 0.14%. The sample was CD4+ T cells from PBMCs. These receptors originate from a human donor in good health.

CDR3 in amino acids: CASSGVAGAIMNTEAFF. Here the CDR3 DNA reads TGTGCCAGCAGTGGAGTAGCAGGGGCCATCATGAACACTGAAGCTTTCTTT. The chain recombines TRBV25-1 with TRBJ1-1; perhaps TRBD1 as D (6 bases). Trimming cost V 4 bases and J 0 bases, with 18 bases left between them. This CDR3 spans 17 amino acids. The V gene's germline CDR1 is MGHDK and CDR2 SYGVNS.

CDR3 nucleotide sequence: TGTGCCAGCAGCACGGGACAGGCGTACTTGGGAAACACCATATATTTT. It specifies CASSTGQAYLGNTIYF. This chain connects TRBV12-3 or TRBV12-4 to TRBJ1-3, with TRBD1 matching 8 bases. V lost 6 bases to trimming and J lost 4 bases; unmatched junction nucleotides: 11. There are 16 residues in the CDR3.

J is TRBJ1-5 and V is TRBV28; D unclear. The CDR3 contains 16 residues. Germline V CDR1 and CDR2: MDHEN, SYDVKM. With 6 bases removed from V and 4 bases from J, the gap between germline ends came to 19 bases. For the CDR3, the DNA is TGTGCCAGCAGCCTTGTGAAGGGAGAGAAGAATCAGCCCCAGCATTTT. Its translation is CASSLVKGEKNQPQHF.

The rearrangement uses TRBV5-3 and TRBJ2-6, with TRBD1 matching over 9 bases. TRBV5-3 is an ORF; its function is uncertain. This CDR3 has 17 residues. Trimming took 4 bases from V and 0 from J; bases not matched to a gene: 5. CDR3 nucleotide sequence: TGTGCCAGAAGCCCCGGGACAGGGTCCTCTGGGGCCAACGTCCTGACTTTC. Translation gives CARSPGTGSSGANVLTF.

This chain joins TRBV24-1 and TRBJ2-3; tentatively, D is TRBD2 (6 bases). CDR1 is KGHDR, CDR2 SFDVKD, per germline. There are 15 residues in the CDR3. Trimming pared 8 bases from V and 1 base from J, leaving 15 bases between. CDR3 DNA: TGTGCCACCAAGATATTGCCTAGCGGCACAGATACGCAGTATTTT. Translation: CATKILPSGTDTQYF.

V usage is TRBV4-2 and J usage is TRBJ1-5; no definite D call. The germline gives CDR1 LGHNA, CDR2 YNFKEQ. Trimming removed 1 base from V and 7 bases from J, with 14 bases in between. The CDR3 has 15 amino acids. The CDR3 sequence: CASSQALVGSQPQHF. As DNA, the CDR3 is TGTGCCAGCAGCCAAGCTTTGGTAGGGTCCCAGCCCCAGCATTTT.

The CDR3 DNA is TGTGCCAGCAGCACCGGGACACTTGGCACAGATACGCAGTATTTT. Translated: CASSTGTLGTDTQYF. This sequence joins TRBV6-1 and TRBJ2-3; D may be TRBD1 (6 bases). V gave up 6 bases and J gave up 1 base, with 14 bases separating them. CDR3 length equals 15 residues. Germline V gene data show CDR1 as MNHNS and CDR2 as SASEGT.

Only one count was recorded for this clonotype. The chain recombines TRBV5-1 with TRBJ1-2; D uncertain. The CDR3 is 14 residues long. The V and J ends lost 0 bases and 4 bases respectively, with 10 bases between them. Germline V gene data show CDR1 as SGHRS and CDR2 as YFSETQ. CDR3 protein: CASSLGDLSYGYTF. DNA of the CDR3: TGCGCCAGCAGCTTGGGTGATCTGTCCTATGGCTACACCTTC.

CDR3 DNA: TGTGCCAGCAGTGTTGAGGGACAGCTCAATCAGCCCCAGCATTTT. Translation: CASSVEGQLNQPQHF. The chain uses TRBV2 and TRBJ1-5; 7 positions agree with TRBD1. Germline trimming cut 4 bases from V and 3 bases from J; bases unmatched to any gene: 6. The CDR3 has 15 residues. CDR1 is SNHLY and CDR2 is FYNNEI in the germline V gene.

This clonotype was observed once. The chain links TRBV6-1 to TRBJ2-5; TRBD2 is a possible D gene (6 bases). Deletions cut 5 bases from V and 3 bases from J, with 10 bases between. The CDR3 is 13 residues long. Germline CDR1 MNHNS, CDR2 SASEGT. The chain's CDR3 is CASSRLDKETQYF. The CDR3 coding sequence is TGTGCCAGCAGTAGACTAGACAAAGAGACCCAGTACTTC.

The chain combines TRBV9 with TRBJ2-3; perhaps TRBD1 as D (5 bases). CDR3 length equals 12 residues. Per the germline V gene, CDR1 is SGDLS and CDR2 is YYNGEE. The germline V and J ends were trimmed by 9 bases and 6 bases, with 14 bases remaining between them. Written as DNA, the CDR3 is TGTGCCACCTTCAGGGCGTGCGATACGCAGTATTTT. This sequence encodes CATFRACDTQYF.

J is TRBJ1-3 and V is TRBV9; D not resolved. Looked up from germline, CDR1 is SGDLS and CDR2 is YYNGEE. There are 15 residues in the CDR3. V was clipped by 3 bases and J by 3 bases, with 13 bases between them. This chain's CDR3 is CASSAGGQIGNTIYF. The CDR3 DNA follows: TGTGCCAGCAGCGCCGGAGGGCAGATTGGAAACACCATATATTTT. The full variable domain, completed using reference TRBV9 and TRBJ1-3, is DSGVTQTPKHLITATGQRVTLRCSPRSGDLSVYWYQQSLDQGLQFLIQYYNGEERAKGNILERFSAQQFPDLHSELNLSSLELGDSALYFCASSAGGQIGNTIYFGEGSWLTVV.

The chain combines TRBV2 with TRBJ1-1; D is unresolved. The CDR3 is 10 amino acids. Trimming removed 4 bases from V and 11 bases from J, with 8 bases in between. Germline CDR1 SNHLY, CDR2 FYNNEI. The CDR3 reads CASSVAEAFF. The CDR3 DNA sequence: TGTGCCAGCAGTGTAGCCGAGGCTTTCTTT.

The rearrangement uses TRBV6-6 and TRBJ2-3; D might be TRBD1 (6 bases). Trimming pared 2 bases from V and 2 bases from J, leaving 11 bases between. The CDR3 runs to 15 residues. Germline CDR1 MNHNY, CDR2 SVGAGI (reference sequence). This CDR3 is CASSYPQGPTDTQYF. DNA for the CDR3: TGTGCCAGCAGTTACCCACAGGGACCCACAGATACGCAGTATTTT.

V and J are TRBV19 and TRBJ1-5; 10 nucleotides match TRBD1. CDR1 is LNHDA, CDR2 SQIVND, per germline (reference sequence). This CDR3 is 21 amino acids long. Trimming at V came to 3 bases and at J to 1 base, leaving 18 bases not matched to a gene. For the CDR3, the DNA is TGTGCCAGTAGTATTGGATTGACAGGACAGGGGGTTAAGGGGAGCAATCAGCCCCAGCATTTT. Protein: CASSIGLTGQGVKGSNQPQHF.

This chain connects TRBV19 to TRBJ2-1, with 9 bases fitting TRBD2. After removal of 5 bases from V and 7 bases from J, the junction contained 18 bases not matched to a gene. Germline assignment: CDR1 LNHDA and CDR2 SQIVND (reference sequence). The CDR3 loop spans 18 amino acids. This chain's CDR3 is CASSPYGIASGVWNEQFF. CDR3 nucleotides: TGTGCCAGTAGTCCATATGGAATTGCTAGCGGGGTATGGAATGAGCAGTTCTTC.

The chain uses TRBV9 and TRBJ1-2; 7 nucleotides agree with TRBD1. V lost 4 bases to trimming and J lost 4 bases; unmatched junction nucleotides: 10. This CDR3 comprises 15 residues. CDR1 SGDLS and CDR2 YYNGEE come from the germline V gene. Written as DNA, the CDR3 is TGTGCCAGCAGCCCACGGTGGGACAGTGCCTATGGCTACACCTTC. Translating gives CASSPRWDSAYGYTF.

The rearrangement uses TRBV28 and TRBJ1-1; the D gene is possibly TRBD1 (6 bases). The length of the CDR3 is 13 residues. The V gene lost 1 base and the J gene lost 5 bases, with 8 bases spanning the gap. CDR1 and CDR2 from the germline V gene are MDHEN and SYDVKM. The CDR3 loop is CASSLSGHTEAFF. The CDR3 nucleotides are TGTGCCAGCAGTTTATCGGGACATACTGAAGCTTTCTTT.

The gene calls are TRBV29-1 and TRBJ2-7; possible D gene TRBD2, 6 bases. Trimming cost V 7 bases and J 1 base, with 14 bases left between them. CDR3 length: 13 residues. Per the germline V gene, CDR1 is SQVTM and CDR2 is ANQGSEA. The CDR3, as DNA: TGCAGCGCCGGGACTGGACCGTCCTACGAGCAGTACTTC. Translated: CSAGTGPSYEQYF.

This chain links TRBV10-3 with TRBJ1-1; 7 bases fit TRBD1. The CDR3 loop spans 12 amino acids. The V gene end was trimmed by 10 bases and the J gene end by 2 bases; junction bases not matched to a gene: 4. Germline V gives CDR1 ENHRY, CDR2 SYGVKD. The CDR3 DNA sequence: TGTGCCACCGGGACAGATAACACTGAAGCTTTCTTT. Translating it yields CATGTDNTEAFF.

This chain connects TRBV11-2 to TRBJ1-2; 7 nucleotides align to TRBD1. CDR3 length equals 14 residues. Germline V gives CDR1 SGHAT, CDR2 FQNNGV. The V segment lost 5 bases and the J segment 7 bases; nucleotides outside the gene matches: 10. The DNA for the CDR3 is TGTGCCAGCAGCCCCCAACAGGGGATGGGTGGCTACACCTTC. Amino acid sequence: CASSPQQGMGGYTF. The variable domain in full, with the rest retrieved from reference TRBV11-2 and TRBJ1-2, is EAGVAQSPRYKIIEKRQSVAFWCNPISGHATLYWYQQILGQGPKLLIQFQNNGVVDDSQLPKDRFSAERLKGVDSTLKIQPAKLEDSAVYLCASSPQQGMGGYTFGSGTRLTVV.

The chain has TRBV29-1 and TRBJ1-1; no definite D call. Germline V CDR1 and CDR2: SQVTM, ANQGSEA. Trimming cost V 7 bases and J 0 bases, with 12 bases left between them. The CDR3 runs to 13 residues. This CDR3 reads CSGSTNMNTEAFF. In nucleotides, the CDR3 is TGCAGCGGCTCGACAAACATGAACACTGAAGCTTTCTTT.

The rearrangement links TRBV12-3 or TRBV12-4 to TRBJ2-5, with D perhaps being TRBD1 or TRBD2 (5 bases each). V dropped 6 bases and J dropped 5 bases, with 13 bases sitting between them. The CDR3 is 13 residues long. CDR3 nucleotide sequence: TGTGCCAGCAGACGGGACCGGGCGGAGACCCAGTACTTC. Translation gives CASRRDRAETQYF.

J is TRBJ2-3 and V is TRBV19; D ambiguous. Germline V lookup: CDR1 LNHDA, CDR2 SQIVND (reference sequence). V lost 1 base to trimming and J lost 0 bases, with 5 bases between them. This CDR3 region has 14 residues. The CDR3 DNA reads TGTGCCAGTAGTATAGGACTCAGCACAGATACGCAGTATTTT. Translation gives CASSIGLSTDTQYF.